A selection of T cell receptor beta chains follows, all from one sample in a study of OX40 agonist ivuxolimab in advanced cancers. Data came from immunoSEQ multiplex PCR; TCRdb stores just in-frame clones and leaves some out. Here the sample spans about 65,000 clones, around 87% being singletons. The sample was CD4+ or CD8+ T cells sorted from blood, taken in a trial of the OX40 agonist ivuxolimab. All receptors come from an adult with an advanced solid tumor such as melanoma, head and neck, liver or kidney cancer. CDR3s leave out the opening cysteine and the closing phenylalanine or tryptophan. Fields, in order: J gene, V gene, D gene, CDR3 protein. A D gene is named only where the DNA matches it firmly.

>TRBJ2-1|TRBV5-4|TRBD2
ASSAGLDYNEQF
>TRBJ1-2|TRBV30|-
AWKQGFFYGYT
>TRBJ2-1|TRBV6-1|TRBD2
ASSGLATSNEQF
>TRBJ1-5|TRBV11-2|-
ASSLSLSGQPQH
>TRBJ2-7|TRBV2|-
ASSEGGHIYEQY
>TRBJ2-3|TRBV19|-
ASSMGRTSRGDTQY
>TRBJ1-2|TRBV30|TRBD1
AWQGQTSYGYT
>TRBJ2-3|TRBV4-3|-
ASSQGWDFRSHRTDTQY
>TRBJ1-1|TRBV21-1|-
ASSLGPQGTEAF
>TRBJ1-6|TRBV10-3|-
AISPGGSPLH
>TRBJ2-5|TRBV5-1|-
ASSLAPQETQY
>TRBJ2-3|TRBV4-1|-
ASSQWRGTDTQY
>TRBJ2-2|TRBV4-3|-
ASSLLAGSNTGELF
>TRBJ1-3|TRBV29-1|TRBD1
SVETSTGVEHTIY
>TRBJ2-1|TRBV15|-
ATSRDGGTTNEQF
>TRBJ1-2|TRBV11-1|TRBD1
ASSRDSRYGYT
>TRBJ1-5|TRBV7-2|-
ASSLGHNSNQPQH